This TCR beta chain derives from a study of response to subunit inactivated influenza vaccine. This clonotype came up many times. The antigen remains unidentified. Regarding the study as a whole: The authors proposed limited new T cell recruitment per seasonal influenza vaccination.

V was clipped by 1 base and J by 4 bases, with 20 bases between them. CDR3 size: 17 residues. CDR1 SGHRS and CDR2 YFSETQ come from the germline V gene. From the RT-PCR reads, TCRdb called clonotypes with MiXCR, one entry per CDR3 protein. This table holds approximately 700,000 distinct CDR3 sequences, roughly 14% found once. Material: PBMCs from blood, obtained approximately 15 days before vaccination. This TCR was recovered from a man between 50 and 59 years old who received an inactivated influenza vaccine. This chain links TRBV5-1 with TRBJ1-1; unclear D gene. The CDR3 region is CASSLSLRSARPTEAFF. In DNA, the CDR3 is TGCGCCAGCAGCTTGAGTCTTCGGTCTGCGCGGCCCACTGAAGCTTTCTTT.